Below are 25 T cell receptor beta chains sequenced from a single sample in a study of blood T cells in healthy people across ages. For the second PCR, which ran for roughly 6 to 12 cycles, a sample-barcoded 5' primer and a J-beta primer mix were used. TCRdb independently ran MiXCR on the 5' RACE reads; one entry per CDR3 protein. The data show some 700,000 distinct CDR3 sequences, with over 20% seen just once and about 20% held by the top ten. The sequencing input was blood. Receptors were obtained from a man between 70 and 80 years old in good health.

The genes are TRBV7-2 and TRBJ2-3; possibly TRBD2 for D (7 bases). Germline values: CDR1 SGHTA, CDR2 FQGNSA. V dropped 5 bases and J dropped 2 bases, with 17 bases sitting between them. The CDR3 runs 16 residues. CDR3 region: CASSRGGGGLTDTQYF. CDR3 DNA: TGTGCCAGCAGCCGCGGTGGGGGGGGGCTCACAGATACGCAGTATTTT.

Only a few counts were recorded for this clonotype. This chain connects TRBV5-1 to TRBJ2-5; 7 nucleotides agree with TRBD2. The DNA end lines up better with TRBJ2-1; the J call may be wrong. This CDR3 region has 15 residues. Looked up from germline, CDR1 is SGHRS and CDR2 is YFSETQ. The CDR3 is CASSLEAGRALEQFF. In DNA, the CDR3 is TGCGCCAGCAGCTTGGAAGCGGGACGGGCCTTAGAGCAGTTCTTC.

This clonotype came up a few times. The rearrangement uses TRBV5-1 and TRBJ1-1; the D gene is possibly TRBD1 (5 bases). CDR3 length equals 18 residues. Trimming cost V 6 bases and J 0 bases, with 24 bases left between them. Germline V gives CDR1 SGHRS, CDR2 YFSETQ. CDR3 sequence (DNA): TGCGCCAGCAATGGGGAGGGGACTCGAGGGCCTATGAACACTGAAGCTTTCTTT. Amino acid sequence: CASNGEGTRGPMNTEAFF.

This sequence joins TRBV20-1 and TRBJ1-3; TRBD1 matches at 7 bases. CDR1 is DFQATT, CDR2 SNEGSKA, per germline (reference sequence). J was trimmed by 8 bases and V by 4 bases; bases with no gene match: 8. This CDR3 is 13 amino acids long. This CDR3 reads CSAKETGWDTIYF. The CDR3 DNA reads as TGCAGTGCTAAGGAGACAGGGTGGGACACCATATATTTT.

The gene calls are TRBV5-1 and TRBJ2-6, with 7 bases aligning to TRBD1. Trimming took 3 bases from V and 4 from J; bases not matched to a gene: 10. The CDR3 has 17 amino acids. The germline CDR1 and CDR2 sequences are SGHRS and YFSETQ. Here the CDR3 reads CASSSQPTGEGANVLTF. The CDR3, as DNA: TGCGCCAGCAGCTCGCAACCTACAGGGGAAGGGGCCAACGTCCTGACTTTC. The full variable domain, in which reference TRBV5-1 and TRBJ2-6 provide the parts outside the CDR3, is KAGVTQTPRYLIKTRGQQVTLSCSPISGHRSVSWYQQTPGQGLQFLFEYFSETQRNKGNFPGRFSGRQFSNSRSEMNVSTLELGDSALYLCASSSQPTGEGANVLTFGAGSRLTVL.

The table lists this clonotype with many counts. This chain uses TRBV12-3 or TRBV12-4 with TRBJ1-2; D remains ambiguous. Trimming stripped 5 bases from V and 4 bases from J, with 14 bases between. This CDR3 contains 14 residues. DNA of the CDR3: TGTGCCAGCAGTCCCCGGACTGGCTCCTATGGCTACACCTTC. Its protein is CASSPRTGSYGYTF.

Only a few counts were recorded for this clonotype. The V and J genes are TRBV14 and TRBJ1-4; no definite D call. V was shortened by 4 bases and J by 5 bases, with 17 bases between the two germline ends. This CDR3 is 16 amino acids long. Germline CDR1 is SGHDN and CDR2 is FVKESK. The CDR3 reads CASSPSNWASNEKLFF. The CDR3 DNA reads as TGTGCCAGCAGCCCGTCTAATTGGGCCTCAAATGAAAAACTGTTTTTT.

This clonotype was seen more than once but under ten times. This chain links TRBV6-2 or TRBV6-3 with TRBJ2-1; tentative D call: TRBD2 (5 bases). This CDR3 contains 13 residues. Trimming cost V 4 bases and J 8 bases, with 12 bases left between them. In germline, CDR1 is MNHEY, CDR2 SVGEGT. The CDR3 protein is CASSSPGGDEQFF. The CDR3 coding sequence is TGTGCCAGCAGTTCCCCAGGAGGCGATGAGCAGTTCTTC.

The chain is built from TRBV7-2 and TRBJ2-1, with D uncertain. This CDR3 comprises 13 residues. Germline loops: CDR1 SGHTA, CDR2 FQGNSA. Trimming removed 5 bases from V and 9 bases from J, with 14 bases in between. Here the CDR3 DNA reads TGTGCCAGCAGCCCCCCCATGTGGAGTGAGCAGTTCTTC. This sequence encodes CASSPPMWSEQFF.

This chain uses TRBV20-1 with TRBJ1-5; D might be TRBD1 (6 bases). Germline V gene lookup returns CDR1 DFQATT and CDR2 SNEGSKA (reference sequence). The CDR3 is 20 amino acids. Here the CDR3 DNA reads TGCAGCGTCTTTTCGGTCCTAGGGCCGGACAGTAAACTTAGCAATCAGCCCCAGCATTTT. Encoded protein: CSVFSVLGPDSKLSNQPQHF.

This clonotype appeared a few times. The DNA for the CDR3 is TGTGCCAGCAGGCGGGACGGCCCTAATCAGCCCCAGCATTTT. The encoded protein is CASRRDGPNQPQHF. V is TRBV2 and J is TRBJ1-5; a weak D match, TRBD1 (5 bases). The CDR3 extends over 14 amino acids. Trimming removed 6 bases from V and 4 bases from J, with 13 bases in between. Per germline, CDR1 SNHLY and CDR2 FYNNEI.

This clonotype was counted a few times. A read error may produce the germline difference seen at one junction end. This chain joins TRBV29-1 and TRBJ1-1; D perhaps matches TRBD1 (6 bases). The V gene's germline CDR1 is SQVTM and CDR2 ANQGSEA. The CDR3 is made up of 12 amino acids. CDR3 nucleotides: TGTTCCGTAGGGGGTGTGAACACTGAAGCTTTCTTT. Residues: CSVGGVNTEAFF.

This clonotype showed up just a few times. The chain links TRBV12-3 or TRBV12-4 to TRBJ1-2; 7 bases are shared with TRBD1. This CDR3 comprises 14 residues. V lost 6 bases, J lost 5 bases, and 9 bases stayed unmatched. The CDR3 DNA reads as TGTGCCAGCAGACAAACAGGGGCCGGGTATGGCTACACCTTC. Its translation: CASRQTGAGYGYTF.

This clonotype came up a few times. CDR3 residues: CASSYSGGGYNEQFF. The CDR3 DNA reads TGTGCCAGCAGTTACTCAGGGGGGGGCTACAATGAGCAGTTCTTC. The chain joins TRBV6-6 to TRBJ2-1, with D perhaps matching TRBD2 (7 bases). V shed 0 bases and J shed 3 bases, with 9 bases lying between them. Per the germline V gene, CDR1 is MNHNY and CDR2 is SVGAGI (reference sequence). The CDR3 is 15 residues long.

J is TRBJ1-5 and V is TRBV20-1; D uncertain. The CDR3 sequence is 14 residues long. Germline CDR1 reads DFQATT; CDR2 reads SNEGSKA (reference sequence). V was clipped by 5 bases and J by 1 base, with 12 bases between them. CDR3 sequence: CSALKGGSNQPQHF. The CDR3 DNA reads as TGCAGTGCTCTGAAGGGCGGCAGCAATCAGCCCCAGCATTTT.

This clonotype was counted many times. The chain has TRBV5-1 and TRBJ2-7; 15 bases agree with TRBD2. The germline V gene has CDR1 SGHRS and CDR2 YFSETQ. CDR3 length equals 15 residues. Unmatched junction bases numbered 3, after V lost 3 bases and J lost 5 bases. DNA for the CDR3: TGCGCCAGCAGCTGGACTAGCGGGGGGGCCGACGAGCAGTACTTC. Its translation: CASSWTSGGADEQYF.

This sequence joins TRBV5-1 and TRBJ2-5; a weak D match, TRBD1 (6 bases). The germline V gene has CDR1 SGHRS and CDR2 YFSETQ. V lost 1 base and J lost 5, with 9 bases in between. The CDR3 covers 13 residues. CDR3 coding DNA: TGCGCCAGCAGCTTGTGGACAGTTGAGACCCAGTACTTC. It codes for CASSLWTVETQYF.

The chain uses TRBV6-6 and TRBJ2-3; D is uncertain. Germline CDR1 and CDR2: MNHNY and SVGAGI (reference sequence). With 4 bases removed from V and 2 bases from J, the gap between germline ends came to 13 bases. CDR3 length: 15 amino acids. The CDR3 DNA is TGTGCCAGCAGTTCCTTTGACCGTCACACAGATACGCAGTATTTT. This translates into CASSSFDRHTDTQYF.

The chain links TRBV20-1 to TRBJ2-7; unclear D gene. This CDR3 is built from 15 residues. V lost 0 bases, J lost 3 bases, and 15 bases lay in between. Germline V lookup: CDR1 DFQATT, CDR2 SNEGSKA (reference sequence). For the CDR3, the DNA is TGCAGTGCTAGAGAGGCTCGATCGAGCCTCTACGAGCAGTACTTC. As protein: CSAREARSSLYEQYF.

This chain joins TRBV11-3 and TRBJ2-3; D may correspond to TRBD1 or TRBD2 (5 bases each). The CDR3 consists of 13 residues. Looked up from germline, CDR1 is SGHNT and CDR2 is YENEEA. The V end lost 5 bases, the J end lost 4 bases, and 10 bases lay between the germline ends. CDR3: CASSVRGADTQYF. Written as DNA, the CDR3 is TGTGCCAGCAGCGTTAGGGGAGCAGATACGCAGTATTTT.

Only a few counts were recorded for this clonotype. This chain uses TRBV27 with TRBJ1-3; 7 nucleotides match TRBD1. The trim removed 4 bases at V and 0 bases at J, leaving 9 bases unmatched. CDR1 MNHEY and CDR2 SMNVEV come from the germline V gene (reference sequence). The CDR3 runs 17 residues. CDR3 bases: TGTGCCAGCAGTTCCTTAACCTGGACAGGCTCTGGAAACACCATATATTTT. Amino acid sequence: CASSSLTWTGSGNTIYF.

A few counts support this clonotype. The chain employs TRBV6-6 and TRBJ2-3, with D perhaps TRBD2 (6 bases). CDR3 length equals 14 residues. Trimming removed 8 bases from V and 0 bases from J, with 12 bases in between. CDR1 is MNHNY, CDR2 SVGAGI, per germline (reference sequence). The CDR3 loop is CASGRWTSTDTQYF. CDR3 nucleotides: TGTGCCAGCGGGAGGTGGACTAGCACAGATACGCAGTATTTT.

A few counts support this clonotype. This chain joins TRBV3-1 and TRBJ2-1, with D possibly being TRBD2 (6 bases). With 0 bases removed from V and 3 bases from J, the gap between germline ends came to 18 bases. Per germline, CDR1 LGHDT and CDR2 YNNKEL (reference sequence). There are 18 residues in the CDR3. CDR3 nucleotide sequence: TGTGCCAGCAGCCAAGATCGGCGGCCTAGCGTTGACTACAATGAGCAGTTCTTC. Translated: CASSQDRRPSVDYNEQFF.

This chain connects TRBV4-2 to TRBJ2-7; no clear D gene. Germline V gene data show CDR1 as LGHNA and CDR2 as YNFKEQ. The CDR3 contains 14 residues. V lost 0 bases, J lost 5 bases, and 11 bases lay in between. CDR3 bases: TGTGCCAGCAGCCAAGATAAGCGAACCAACGAGCAGTACTTC. This sequence encodes CASSQDKRTNEQYF.

The V gene is TRBV3-1, the J gene TRBJ1-1; 7 bases line up with TRBD1. V lost 3 bases and J lost 2; bases outside the gene matches: 6. The CDR3 sequence is 15 residues long. Germline V gene data show CDR1 as LGHDT and CDR2 as YNNKEL (reference sequence). In DNA, the CDR3 is TGTGCCAGCAGCCATTCCGGGACAGCCAACACTGAAGCTTTCTTT. Its translation is CASSHSGTANTEAFF.